This T cell receptor (beta chain) emerged from a study of T cell repertoires in cytomegalovirus infection. Study at large: Recently described HLA-C-restricted plus well-studied HLA-B-restricted CMV epitopes were used. Indications came from public TCR beta signatures; they pointed to CMV infection and to a matching HLA type.

General study results and limits: The ex vivo response showed dominance by HLA-C-restricted CMV-specific TCR beta clonotypes. The study identified carriers of CMV plus the relevant HLA from cumulative public TCR beta family frequency.

As for this clonotype: Its antigen is not known.

Using its own MiXCR run on the reads, TCRdb lists one record per CDR3 protein. The profile shows about 770,000 distinct CDR3 sequences, about 28% of them singletons. CDR3 length equals 13 residues. V was pared by 10 bases and J by 2 bases, with 6 bases of the junction left unmatched. Germline CDR1 and CDR2: SNHLY and FYNNEI. The chain is built from TRBV2 and TRBJ1-2; 8 bases match TRBD1. This sample comprised cultured CD8+ T cells from PBMCs, obtained from culture after CMV antigen stimulation. The TCR comes from a human donor in good health (CMV status not recorded). Some clones in this sample may be carry-over from other donors' samples. The CDR3 loop is CATWTGLNYGYTF. Here the CDR3 DNA reads TGTGCCACCTGGACAGGGCTAAACTATGGCTACACCTTC.